This T cell receptor beta chain originates from a study of regulatory T cells in long-lasting Graves disease. Study findings and constraints: It was peripheral blood alone, not thyroid tissue, that was studied. Results may be inaccurate due to the small sample size.

The CDR3 totals 13 residues. V was trimmed by 6 bases and J by 2 bases, leaving 8 bases between them. Germline CDR1 is KGHDR and CDR2 is SFDVKD. CDR3 regions were amplified by Arm-PCR using iRepertoire HTBI primers to build TCR beta libraries. Each CDR3 protein gets one entry after TCRdb re-called the multiplex PCR reads with MiXCR. The sample shows approximately 480,000 distinct CDR3 sequences, roughly 16% of them seen only once. This clonotype was counted ten times or more. Antigen: not known. Time point specified: newly diagnosed GD, antithyroid drugs for less than 3 months. Preparation of the TCR library used RNA extracted from PBMCs. Patients met American Thyroid Association criteria for Graves' disease. The same data also contributed to another study, on T cells in Graves' hyperthyroidism and ophthalmopathy. That paper notes: First-round RT-PCR targeting the TCR CDR3 was performed with the HTBI primer set.

The rearrangement joins TRBV24-1 to TRBJ2-3, with a possible D match to TRBD1 (5 bases). The receptor comes from a man aged 35 to 55 with Graves disease. Material: peripheral blood mononuclear cells (PBMCs), obtained at new diagnosis, from a patient treated with antithyroid drugs. The CDR3 region is CATSNRPTDTQYF. CDR3 coding DNA: TGTGCCACCAGTAACAGGCCCACAGATACGCAGTATTTT.